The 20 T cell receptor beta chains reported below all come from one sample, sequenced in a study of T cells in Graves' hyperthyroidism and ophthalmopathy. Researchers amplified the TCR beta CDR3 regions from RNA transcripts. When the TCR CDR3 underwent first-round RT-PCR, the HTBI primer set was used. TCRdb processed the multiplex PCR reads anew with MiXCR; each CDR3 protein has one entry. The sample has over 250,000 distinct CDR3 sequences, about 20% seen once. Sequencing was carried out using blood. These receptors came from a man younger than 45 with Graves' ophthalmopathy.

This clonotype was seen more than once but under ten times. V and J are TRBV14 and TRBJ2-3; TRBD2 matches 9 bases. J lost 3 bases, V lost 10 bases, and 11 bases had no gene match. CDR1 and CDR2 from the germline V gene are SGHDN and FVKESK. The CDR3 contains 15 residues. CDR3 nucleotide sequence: TGTGCCACCTCAACCGGGACTAGCTTTACAGATACGCAGTATTTT. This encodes CATSTGTSFTDTQYF.

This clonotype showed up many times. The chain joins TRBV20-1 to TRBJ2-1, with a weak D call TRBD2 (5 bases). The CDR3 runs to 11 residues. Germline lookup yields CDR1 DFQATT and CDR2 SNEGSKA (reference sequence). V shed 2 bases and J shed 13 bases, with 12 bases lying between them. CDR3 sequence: CSARRSSVQFF. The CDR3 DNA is TGCAGTGCTAGAAGGAGTAGCGTACAGTTCTTC.

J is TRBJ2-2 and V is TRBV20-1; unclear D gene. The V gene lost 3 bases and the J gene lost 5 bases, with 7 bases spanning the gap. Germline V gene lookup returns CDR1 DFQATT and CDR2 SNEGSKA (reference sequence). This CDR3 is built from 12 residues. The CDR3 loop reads CSASTVTGELFF. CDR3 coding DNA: TGCAGTGCTAGTACGGTAACCGGGGAGCTGTTTTTT.

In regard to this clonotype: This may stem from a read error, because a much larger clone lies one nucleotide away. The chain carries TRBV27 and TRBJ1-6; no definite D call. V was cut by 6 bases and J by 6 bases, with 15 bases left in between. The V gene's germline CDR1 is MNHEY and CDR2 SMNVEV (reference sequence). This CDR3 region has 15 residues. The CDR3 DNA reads TGTGCCAGCAGAAGAGGACGGGTCCCTAATTCACCCCTCCACTTT. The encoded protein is CASRRGRVPNSPLHF.

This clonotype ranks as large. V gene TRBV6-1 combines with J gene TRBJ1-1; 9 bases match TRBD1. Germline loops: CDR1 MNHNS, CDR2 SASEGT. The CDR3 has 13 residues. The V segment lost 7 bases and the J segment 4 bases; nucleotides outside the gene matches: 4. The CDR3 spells CASNKQGATEAFF. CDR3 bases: TGTGCCAGCAACAAACAGGGGGCCACTGAAGCTTTCTTT.

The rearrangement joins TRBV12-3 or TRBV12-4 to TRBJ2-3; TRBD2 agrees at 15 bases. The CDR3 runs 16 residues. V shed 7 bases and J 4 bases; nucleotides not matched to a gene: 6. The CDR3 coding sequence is TGTGCCAGCACCGGACTAGCGGGAGGGCCCGCAGATACGCAGTATTTT. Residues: CASTGLAGGPADTQYF.

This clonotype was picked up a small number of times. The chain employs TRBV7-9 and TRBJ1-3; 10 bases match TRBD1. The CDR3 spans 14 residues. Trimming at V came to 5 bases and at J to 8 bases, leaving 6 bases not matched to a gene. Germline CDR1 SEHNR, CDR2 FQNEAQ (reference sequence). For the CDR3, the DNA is TGTGCCAGCAGCGACAGGGGGCTGGGAGACACCATATATTTT. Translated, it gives CASSDRGLGDTIYF.

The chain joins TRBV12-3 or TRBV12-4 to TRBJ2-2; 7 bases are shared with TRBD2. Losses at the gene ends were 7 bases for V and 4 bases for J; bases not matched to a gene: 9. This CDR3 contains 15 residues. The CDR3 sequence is CASTRGGVGTGELFF. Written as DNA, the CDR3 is TGTGCCAGCACCCGGGGAGGGGTGGGCACCGGGGAGCTGTTTTTT.

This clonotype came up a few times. The CDR3 DNA follows: TGTGCCACCGGAGATCCCTCAAGGGGCAATCAGCCCCAGCATTTT. Residues: CATGDPSRGNQPQHF. The chain recombines TRBV24-1 with TRBJ1-5; D not resolved. CDR3 length: 15 amino acids. Germline assignment: CDR1 KGHDR and CDR2 SFDVKD. V lost 9 bases, J lost 2 bases, and 16 bases lay in between.

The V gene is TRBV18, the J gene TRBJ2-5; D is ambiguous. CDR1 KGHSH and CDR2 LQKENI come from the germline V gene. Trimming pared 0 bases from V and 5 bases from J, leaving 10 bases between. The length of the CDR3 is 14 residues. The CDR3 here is CASSPPQGLETQYF. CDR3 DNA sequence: TGTGCCAGCTCACCACCACAAGGGCTTGAGACCCAGTACTTC.

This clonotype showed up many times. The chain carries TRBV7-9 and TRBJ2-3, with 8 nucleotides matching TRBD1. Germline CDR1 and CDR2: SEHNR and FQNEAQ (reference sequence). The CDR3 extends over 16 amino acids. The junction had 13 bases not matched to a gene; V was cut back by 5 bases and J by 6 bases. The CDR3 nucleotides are TGTGCCAGCAGCGCCCGGGGGCAGGGGGCGAGGGATACGCAGTATTTT. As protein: CASSARGQGARDTQYF.

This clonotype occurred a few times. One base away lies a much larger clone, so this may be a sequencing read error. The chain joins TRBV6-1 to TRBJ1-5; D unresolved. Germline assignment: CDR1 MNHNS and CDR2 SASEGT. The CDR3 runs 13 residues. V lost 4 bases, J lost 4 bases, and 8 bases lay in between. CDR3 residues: CASSVAANQPQHF. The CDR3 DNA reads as TGTGCCAGCAGTGTGGCGGCAAATCAGCCCCAGCATTTT.

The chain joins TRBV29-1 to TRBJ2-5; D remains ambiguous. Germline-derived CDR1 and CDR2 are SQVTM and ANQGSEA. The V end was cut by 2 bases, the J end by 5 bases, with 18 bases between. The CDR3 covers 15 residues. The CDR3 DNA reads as TGCAGCGTTGAAAGACAACTTACAATTAGGGAGACCCAGTACTTC. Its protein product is CSVERQLTIRETQYF. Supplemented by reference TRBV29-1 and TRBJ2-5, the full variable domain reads SAVISQKPSRDICQRGTSLTIQCQVDSQVTMMFWYRQQPGQSLTLIATANQGSEATYESGFVIDKFPISRPNLTFSTLTVSNMSPEDSSIYLCSVERQLTIRETQYFGPGTRLLVL.

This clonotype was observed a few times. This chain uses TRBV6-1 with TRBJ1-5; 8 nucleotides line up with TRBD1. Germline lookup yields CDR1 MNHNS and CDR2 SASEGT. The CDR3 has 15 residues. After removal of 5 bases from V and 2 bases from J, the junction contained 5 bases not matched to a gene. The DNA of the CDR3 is TGTGCCAGCAGTCCAGGGGGCAGGGGCAATCAGCCCCAGCATTTT. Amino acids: CASSPGGRGNQPQHF.

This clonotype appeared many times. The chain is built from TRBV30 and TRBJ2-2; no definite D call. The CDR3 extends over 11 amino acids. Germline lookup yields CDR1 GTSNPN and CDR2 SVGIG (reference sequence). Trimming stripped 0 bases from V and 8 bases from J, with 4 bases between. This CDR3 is CAWSVGGELFF. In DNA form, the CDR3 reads TGTGCCTGGAGTGTCGGGGGGGAGCTGTTTTTT.

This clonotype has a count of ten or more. This chain's CDR3 is CASSSYRQETQYF. As DNA, the CDR3 is TGTGCCAGCAGCTCGTACAGGCAAGAGACCCAGTACTTC. The rearrangement joins TRBV11-3 to TRBJ2-5; a weak D match, TRBD1 (5 bases). CDR3 size: 13 residues. Germline assignment: CDR1 SGHNT and CDR2 YENEEA. V was shortened by 4 bases and J by 2 bases, with 8 bases between the two germline ends.

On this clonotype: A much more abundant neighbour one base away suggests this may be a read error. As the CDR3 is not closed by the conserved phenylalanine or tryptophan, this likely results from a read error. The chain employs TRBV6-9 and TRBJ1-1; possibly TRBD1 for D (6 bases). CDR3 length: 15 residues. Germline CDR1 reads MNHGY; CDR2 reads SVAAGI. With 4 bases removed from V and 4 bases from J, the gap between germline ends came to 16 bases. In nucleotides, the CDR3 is TGTGCCAGCAGTTTCCGACAGGCAGGAGGCACTGAAGCTTTCCTT. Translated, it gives CASSFRQAGGTEAFL.

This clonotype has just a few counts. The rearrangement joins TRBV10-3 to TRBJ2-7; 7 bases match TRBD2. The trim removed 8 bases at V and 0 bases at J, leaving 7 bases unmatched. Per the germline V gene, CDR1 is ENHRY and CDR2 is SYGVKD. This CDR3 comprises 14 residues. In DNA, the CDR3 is TGTGCCATCGGAGCTAGCGGCAGCTCCTACGAGCAGTACTTC. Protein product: CAIGASGSSYEQYF.

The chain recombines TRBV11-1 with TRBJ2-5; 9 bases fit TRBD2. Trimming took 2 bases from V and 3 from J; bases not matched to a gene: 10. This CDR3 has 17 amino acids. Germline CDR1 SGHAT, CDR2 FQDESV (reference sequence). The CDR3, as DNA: TGTGCCAGCAGCTTATATTCGGGTAGCGGGGGAAAAGAGACCCAGTACTTC. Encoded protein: CASSLYSGSGGKETQYF. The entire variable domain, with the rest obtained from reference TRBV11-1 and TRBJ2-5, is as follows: EAEVAQSPRYKITEKSQAVAFWCDPISGHATLYWYRQILGQGPELLVQFQDESVVDDSQLPKDRFSAERLKGVDSTLKIQPAELGDSAMYLCASSLYSGSGGKETQYFGPGTRLLVL.

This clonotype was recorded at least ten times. CDR3 sequence reads: CAWSVAGQGFRPQHF. DNA of the CDR3: TGTGCCTGGAGTGTTGCGGGGCAGGGCTTTAGGCCCCAGCATTTT. The chain has TRBV30 and TRBJ1-5; a possible D gene is TRBD1 (5 bases). The CDR3 has 15 amino acids. Germline CDR1 GTSNPN, CDR2 SVGIG (reference sequence). Between the trimmed V and J ends, which lost 0 bases and 9 bases, there was a span of 18 bases.